The TCR beta chain under discussion was sequenced for a study of beta chain features in type 1 diabetes (dated 2018 in TCRdb). Notes on the research overall: No differences in mean age, gender distribution, total cell number or subset yield were found between patients and healthy donors. Regulatory and stem cell-like memory subsets were isolated from only 8 patients and roughly 8 healthy donors, whereas naive and central memory subsets came from all 30 or so donors. A total of about 100,000,000 sorted cells were examined across all samples, and RNA yield correlated strongly with the number of cells per subset. The study compared the TCRB repertoires of sorted circulating CD4+ T cell subsets in recently diagnosed type 1 diabetes patients with those in matched healthy donors. Broad study findings and their caveats: A moderate but significant shortening of TCRB CDR3 length was observed in type 1 diabetes patients in all four CD4+ subsets. PCR might favor shorter templates, but patient and control samples were amplified and corrected together, so any skew would affect both groups equally. At VDJ recombination sites, patients with type 1 diabetes made fewer insertions and deleted more nucleotides, a pattern implying thymic rearrangement abnormalities. Because cDNA was sequenced instead of genomic DNA, activated cells with high expression could be over-represented, although the groups did not differ in activation or CD3 levels. HLA sub-analyses involved small numbers of individuals, so any influence of HLA type on TCRB rearrangement remained unresolved. Naive, central memory and regulatory TCRB repertoires appeared to be more similar among patients than among healthy donors.

Based on the germline V gene, the CDR1 and CDR2 sequences are MGHRA and YSYEKL. Counted from cysteine to phenylalanine, this CDR3 has 18 amino acids. The only DNA kept is the CDR3, 54 bases in frame from the first base. The germline ends are 14 bases apart after V is trimmed by 0 bases and J by 0 bases. All of the isolated RNA was reverse transcribed with the High Capacity cDNA Reverse Transcription Kit, so expressed TCRB transcripts were sequenced. Naive, central memory and regulatory T cell samples underwent deep immunoSEQ sequencing, averaging roughly 3.3 million total reads per sample. Sorted cells were lysed in RLT buffer, and RNA was extracted using DNase-treated RNeasy Micro or Mini kits according to cell number. To prevent cross-contamination, every cell subset was processed on its own, while patient and healthy donor samples were processed together. The immunoSEQ multiplex PCR was used to amplify TCRB sequences from cDNA, yielding 87-bp fragments that span the CDR3 region. The amplicons were sequenced using the Illumina HiSeq platform. In the original analysis: Synthetic template baselines were used to correct PCR bias computationally, reads within Hamming distance 2 were collapsed, and singletons that could not be merged were discarded. Reads were aligned against IMGT to assign V, D and J genes, CDR3 length and insertions or deletions at six rearrangement sites. Within each subset, clonotype counts were normalized to the number of sorted cells before true diversity and Gini coefficients were calculated with the tcR R package. The overlap coefficient, calculated on TCRB nucleotide sequences, was used to measure repertoire sharing. Out-of-frame TCRB sequences from naive cells were analyzed as a proxy for the pre-selection repertoire. As stored in TCRdb, this immuneACCESS dataset retains in-frame rearrangements with V and J assigned. A fraction of the clones does not appear; measured against another copy, unresolved V genes explain less than half of the discrepancy, and the remainder lacks a known reason. From that table come the V and J calls and clone size; the DNA was used to work out D and trimming. Present in this sample are 140,000 to 150,000 clones, around 9.3% of which were seen just once. Together, the top ten hold less than 1.5% of the sample.

Turning to this clone: Its antigen is unknown. No qualities accompany the bases; no much larger clone lies one base away.

Each donor gave one peripheral blood draw, approximately 110 mL on average, collected into heparinised tubes. Naive, central memory, regulatory and stem cell-like memory CD4+ T cells were sorted on a BD FACSAria II using a panel including CD45RO, CCR7, CD25, CD127, CD95 and CD27. A purity above 95% was achieved for all sorted populations. PBMCs were isolated right away by Lymphoprep density gradient centrifugation and were stained directly, without culture. Samples were stained and sorted in pairs, with one healthy donor and one patient per experiment, so that batch effects were minimized. The origin of this receptor is a man younger than 35 in good health. Sequencing input: naive CD4+ T cells from blood. This specimen's cell subset or site label, interpreted: true naive CD4+ T cells. Here the chain combines TRBV4-1 and TRBJ2-2, and the D gene may be TRBD2, 7 bases matching. This receptor has the CDR3 CASSQDPAGATNTGELFF. The DNA reads TGCGCCAGCAGCCAAGATCCCGCGGGGGCCACGAACACCGGGGAGCTGTTTTTT.